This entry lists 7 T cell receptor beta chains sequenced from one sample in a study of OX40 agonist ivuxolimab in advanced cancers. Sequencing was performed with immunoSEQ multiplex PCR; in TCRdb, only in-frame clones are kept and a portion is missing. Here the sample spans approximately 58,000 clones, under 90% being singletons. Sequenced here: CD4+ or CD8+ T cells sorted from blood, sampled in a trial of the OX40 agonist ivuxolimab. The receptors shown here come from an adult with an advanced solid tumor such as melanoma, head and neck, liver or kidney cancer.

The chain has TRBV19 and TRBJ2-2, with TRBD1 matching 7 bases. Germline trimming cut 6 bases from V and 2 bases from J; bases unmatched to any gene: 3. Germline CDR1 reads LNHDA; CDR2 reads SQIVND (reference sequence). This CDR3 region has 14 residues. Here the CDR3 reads CASRRDSNTGELFF. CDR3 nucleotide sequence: TGTGCCAGTAGACGGGACAGTAACACCGGGGAGCTGTTTTTT.

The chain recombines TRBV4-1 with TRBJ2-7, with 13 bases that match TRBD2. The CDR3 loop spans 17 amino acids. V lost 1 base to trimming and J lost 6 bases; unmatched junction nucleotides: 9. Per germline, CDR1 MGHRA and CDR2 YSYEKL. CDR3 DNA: TGCGCCAGCAGCCAAGCTACTAGCGGGAGGGCCCTGGGCGAGCAGTACTTC. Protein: CASSQATSGRALGEQYF.

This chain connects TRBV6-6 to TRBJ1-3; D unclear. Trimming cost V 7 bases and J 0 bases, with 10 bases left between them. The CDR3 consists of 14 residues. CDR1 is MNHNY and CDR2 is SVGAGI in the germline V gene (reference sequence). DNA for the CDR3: TGTGCCAGCACGGAGGGATTCTCTGGAAACACCATATATTTT. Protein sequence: CASTEGFSGNTIYF.

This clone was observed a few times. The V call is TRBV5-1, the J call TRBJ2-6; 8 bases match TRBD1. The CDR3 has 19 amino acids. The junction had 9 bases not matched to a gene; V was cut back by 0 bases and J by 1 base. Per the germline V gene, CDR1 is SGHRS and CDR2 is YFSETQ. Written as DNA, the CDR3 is TGCGCCAGCAGCTTGGGCCTCGGGACAGGTGGTTCTGGGGCCAACGTCCTGACTTTC. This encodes CASSLGLGTGGSGANVLTF.

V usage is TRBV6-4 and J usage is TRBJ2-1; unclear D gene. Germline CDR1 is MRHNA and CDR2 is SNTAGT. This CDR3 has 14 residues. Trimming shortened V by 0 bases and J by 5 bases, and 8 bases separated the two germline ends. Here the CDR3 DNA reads TGTGCCAGCAGTGACTCTAAGGGCCACAATGAGCAGTTCTTC. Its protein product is CASSDSKGHNEQFF.

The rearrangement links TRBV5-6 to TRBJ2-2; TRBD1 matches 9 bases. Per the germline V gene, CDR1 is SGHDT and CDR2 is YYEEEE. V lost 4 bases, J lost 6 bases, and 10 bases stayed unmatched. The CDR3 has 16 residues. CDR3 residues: CASSLPGQGSPGELFF. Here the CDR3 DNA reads TGTGCCAGCAGCCTACCGGGACAGGGAAGTCCCGGGGAGCTGTTTTTT.

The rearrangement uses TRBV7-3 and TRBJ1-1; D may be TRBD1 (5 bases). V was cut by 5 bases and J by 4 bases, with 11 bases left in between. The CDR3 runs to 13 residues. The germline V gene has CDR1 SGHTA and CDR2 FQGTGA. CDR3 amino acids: CASSRTIGTEAFF. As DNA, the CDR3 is TGTGCCAGCAGCCGGACAATCGGCACTGAAGCTTTCTTT.